Following are 31 T cell receptor beta chains from one sample sequenced in a study of cytomegalovirus exposure and HLA in healthy donors. 13 Jbeta primers and 60 Vbeta primers were used for the PCR. Sequencing was performed with immunoSEQ multiplex PCR; in TCRdb, only in-frame clones are kept and a portion is missing. In the table there are about 140,000 clones, over 50% of which are singletons. Sequenced sample: PBMCs. All receptors come from a human donor in good health.

The chain couples TRBV27 to TRBJ2-2; 9 bases are shared with TRBD1. This CDR3 comprises 15 residues. The germline CDR1 and CDR2 sequences are MNHEY and SMNVEV (reference sequence). The trim removed 5 bases at V and 1 base at J, leaving 2 bases unmatched. CDR3 in DNA: TGTGCCAGCAGTGGGACAGGGTGGAACACCGGGGAGCTGTTTTTT. This encodes CASSGTGWNTGELFF.

The rearrangement links TRBV10-3 to TRBJ2-3; TRBD2 is a possible D gene (6 bases). This CDR3 is 16 amino acids long. Per the germline V gene, CDR1 is ENHRY and CDR2 is SYGVKD. The V end was cut by 0 bases, the J end by 2 bases, with 12 bases between. CDR3 DNA: TGTGCCATCAGTGAGTCTGGCGGGACCCTCACAGATACGCAGTATTTT. This sequence encodes CAISESGGTLTDTQYF.

The chain carries TRBV5-1 and TRBJ2-3; D may be TRBD1 (6 bases). This CDR3 contains 13 residues. Germline CDR1 SGHRS, CDR2 YFSETQ. The V end was cut by 5 bases, the J end by 0 bases, with 7 bases between. CDR3 sequence: CASSQGSTDTQYF. The CDR3 DNA reads TGCGCCAGCAGTCAGGGGAGCACAGATACGCAGTATTTT.

J is TRBJ2-1 and V is TRBV15; 7 bases map to TRBD2. Germline V gene lookup returns CDR1 LNHNV and CDR2 YYDKDF (reference sequence). The trim removed 5 bases at V and 0 bases at J, leaving 10 bases unmatched. The CDR3 is made up of 17 amino acids. DNA of the CDR3: TGTGCCACCAGCGCCATGGGGCGGGAGATCTCCTACAATGAGCAGTTCTTC. Translation: CATSAMGREISYNEQFF.

The V gene is TRBV6-1, the J gene TRBJ1-3, with D possibly TRBD1 on 5 matching bases. V gave up 3 bases and J gave up 9 bases, with 15 bases separating them. CDR3 length: 14 residues. Germline V gene lookup returns CDR1 MNHNS and CDR2 SASEGT. The CDR3 loop is CASSDGAGTSTIYF. As DNA, the CDR3 is TGTGCCAGCAGTGATGGGGCAGGCACCTCCACCATATATTTT.

The V call is TRBV28, the J call TRBJ2-7, with TRBD1 matching 10 bases. The germline gives CDR1 MDHEN, CDR2 SYDVKM. J lost 2 bases, V lost 4 bases, and 5 bases had no gene match. CDR3 length: 15 amino acids. In DNA, the CDR3 is TGTGCCAGCAGTTCCCCCGGGACAGGGGCCTACGAGCAGTACTTC. Its protein product is CASSSPGTGAYEQYF.

The J gene is TRBJ2-7, the V gene TRBV4-1, with D possibly TRBD2 on 5 matching bases. CDR1 and CDR2 (germline): MGHRA, YSYEKL. The V end lost 6 bases, the J end lost 5 bases, and 23 bases lay between the germline ends. The CDR3 is 16 residues long. The CDR3 reads CASSLLRATTSHEQYF. In DNA form, the CDR3 reads TGCGCCAGCAGTCTCCTACGGGCGACTACGAGCCACGAGCAGTACTTC.

In its sample, this clone was seen a few times. The rearrangement links TRBV29-1 to TRBJ1-2; TRBD1 matches 8 bases. J lost 3 bases, V lost 5 bases, and 5 bases had no gene match. The CDR3 consists of 13 residues. Looked up from germline, CDR1 is SQVTM and CDR2 is ANQGSEA. The CDR3 sequence: CSVLRTGHYGYTF. Here the CDR3 DNA reads TGCAGCGTTTTAAGGACAGGGCACTATGGCTACACCTTC.

The chain has TRBV28 and TRBJ2-6; weak D call: TRBD2 (5 bases). CDR1 and CDR2 (germline): MDHEN, SYDVKM. The CDR3 loop spans 17 amino acids. V lost 6 bases and J 0 bases, leaving 15 bases between the germline ends. Written as DNA, the CDR3 is TGTGCCAGCAGCCCGGACTGGCTGAGCTCTGGGGCCAACGTCCTGACTTTC. Translated: CASSPDWLSSGANVLTF.

The rearrangement joins TRBV14 to TRBJ2-5; 7 bases map to TRBD2. CDR1 SGHDN and CDR2 FVKESK come from the germline V gene. This CDR3 has 15 residues. V trimming: 3 bases; J trimming: 11 bases; junction bases outside the gene matches: 15. CDR3 sequence reads: CASSHSRGMFYEQYF. The CDR3 DNA follows: TGTGCCAGCAGCCACTCGCGGGGGATGTTCTACGAACAGTACTTC.

The chain uses TRBV25-1 and TRBJ2-6; D possibly corresponds to TRBD1 (6 bases). The length of the CDR3 is 16 residues. Looked up from germline, CDR1 is MGHDK and CDR2 is SYGVNS. With 4 bases removed from V and 1 base from J, the gap between germline ends came to 11 bases. CDR3 sequence: CASSATQGSGANVLTF. CDR3 DNA sequence: TGTGCCAGCAGTGCTACACAGGGATCTGGGGCCAACGTCCTGACTTTC.

The chain combines TRBV5-4 with TRBJ1-4; D gene uncertain. CDR3 length: 15 amino acids. The germline CDR1 and CDR2 sequences are SGHNT and YYREEE (reference sequence). The ends were cut back, 4 bases at V and 8 bases at J, with 18 bases in the middle. The CDR3 sequence is CASSLGEGGSEKLFF. The CDR3 DNA follows: TGTGCCAGCAGCCTCGGGGAGGGCGGATCCGAAAAACTGTTTTTT.

The chain employs TRBV19 and TRBJ2-2, with TRBD1 matching over 7 bases. The CDR3 loop spans 14 amino acids. The V gene end was trimmed by 4 bases and the J gene end by 8 bases; junction bases not matched to a gene: 7. Germline V CDR1 and CDR2: LNHDA, SQIVND (reference sequence). Here the CDR3 reads CASSTGQRGGELFF. The DNA for the CDR3 is TGTGCCAGTAGTACGGGACAGCGAGGGGGGGAGCTGTTTTTT.

This chain joins TRBV6-5 and TRBJ1-5, with 9 bases fitting TRBD1. CDR3 length: 14 residues. The trim removed 6 bases at V and 3 bases at J, leaving 3 bases unmatched. Germline values: CDR1 MNHEY, CDR2 SVGAGI. The CDR3 loop is CASRGTGSNQPQHF. The DNA of the CDR3 is TGTGCCAGCAGAGGGACAGGGTCCAATCAGCCCCAGCATTTT.

J is TRBJ2-2 and V is TRBV7-3; D not resolved. The CDR3 has 11 amino acids. Looked up from germline, CDR1 is SGHTA and CDR2 is FQGTGA. The ends were cut back, 8 bases at V and 7 bases at J, with 8 bases in the middle. The CDR3 DNA sequence: TGTGCCAGCCGATCAGACGGGGAGCTGTTTTTT. This translates into CASRSDGELFF. Full variable domain (rest looked up from reference TRBV7-3 and TRBJ2-2): GAGVSQTPSNKVTEKGKYVELRCDPISGHTALYWYRQSLGQGPEFLIYFQGTGAADDSGLPNDRFFAVRPEGSVSTLKIQRTERGDSAVYLCASRSDGELFFGEGSRLTVL.

A single count supports this clone. This chain uses TRBV2 with TRBJ2-3; D is perhaps TRBD1 (6 bases). Trimming took off 5 bases at V and 0 bases at J, with 9 bases between the two ends. The CDR3 has 14 amino acids. Germline CDR1 and CDR2: SNHLY and FYNNEI. CDR3 coding DNA: TGTGCCAGCAGTCAACAGGGAAGCACAGATACGCAGTATTTT. Its translation is CASSQQGSTDTQYF.

The chain carries TRBV2 and TRBJ1-2, with TRBD1 identical over 12 bases. This CDR3 has 17 residues. After removal of 9 bases from V and 2 bases from J, the junction contained 13 bases not matched to a gene. Germline V CDR1 and CDR2: SNHLY, FYNNEI. The CDR3 here is CASPEAGQGAPNYGYTF. CDR3 sequence (DNA): TGTGCCAGTCCCGAGGCGGGACAGGGGGCTCCCAACTATGGCTACACCTTC.

The chain employs TRBV7-8 and TRBJ2-3; TRBD1 matches at 8 bases. The V gene's germline CDR1 is SGHVS and CDR2 FQNEAQ. This CDR3 region has 16 residues. J was trimmed by 6 bases and V by 5 bases; bases with no gene match: 13. The CDR3 loop reads CASSPLTRQGRDTQYF. For the CDR3, the DNA is TGTGCCAGCAGCCCTCTGACCCGACAGGGGCGGGATACGCAGTATTTT.

This clone came up once. The chain couples TRBV10-3 to TRBJ2-7; D is perhaps TRBD1 (7 bases). CDR3 length equals 14 residues. The ends were cut back, 6 bases at V and 1 base at J, with 13 bases in the middle. Germline V lookup: CDR1 ENHRY, CDR2 SYGVKD. The CDR3 is CAISRAGGSYEQYF. CDR3 coding DNA: TGTGCCATCAGCCGGGCAGGGGGGTCCTACGAGCAGTACTTC.

The chain couples TRBV29-1 to TRBJ1-1, with 7 positions matching TRBD1. The CDR3 contains 13 residues. The J segment lost 6 bases and the V segment lost 5 bases, leaving 9 bases of the junction unmatched. Germline values: CDR1 SQVTM, CDR2 ANQGSEA. CDR3 sequence: CSVLTGKDAEAFF. CDR3 coding DNA: TGCAGCGTTTTGACAGGGAAGGACGCTGAAGCTTTCTTT.

The V gene is TRBV5-1, the J gene TRBJ2-7, with 10 nucleotides matching TRBD1. The germline gives CDR1 SGHRS, CDR2 YFSETQ. The J segment lost 4 bases and the V segment lost 5 bases, leaving 6 bases of the junction unmatched. This CDR3 has 14 residues. This CDR3 reads CASSTGQGGYEQYF. As DNA, the CDR3 is TGCGCCAGCAGTACCGGACAGGGGGGGTACGAGCAGTACTTC.

The chain is built from TRBV5-1 and TRBJ2-5, with 14 bases lining up with TRBD2. The CDR3 runs to 18 residues. Germline lookup yields CDR1 SGHRS and CDR2 YFSETQ. The junction had 8 bases not matched to a gene; V was cut back by 2 bases and J by 2 bases. The CDR3 loop is CASSLSGTSGSGQETQYF. Written as DNA, the CDR3 is TGCGCCAGCAGCTTATCCGGGACTAGCGGGAGTGGTCAAGAGACCCAGTACTTC.

The V call is TRBV5-1, the J call TRBJ2-7; 7 nucleotides align to TRBD1. The CDR3 has 16 amino acids. V shed 0 bases, J shed 4 bases, and the junction held 10 bases outside the gene matches. The germline V gene encodes CDR1 SGHRS and CDR2 YFSETQ. Here the CDR3 DNA reads TGCGCCAGCAGCTTGGATTTGGCAGGGGGTGTTTACGAGCAGTACTTC. Translated, it gives CASSLDLAGGVYEQYF.

The J gene is TRBJ2-3, the V gene TRBV7-9; a possible D gene is TRBD1 (6 bases). V lost 2 bases and J lost 4, with 16 bases in between. The germline V gene encodes CDR1 SEHNR and CDR2 FQNEAQ (reference sequence). The CDR3 has 16 residues. CDR3 amino acids: CASSLYGFGGADTQYF. The DNA for the CDR3 is TGTGCCAGCAGCTTATACGGTTTTGGGGGCGCAGATACGCAGTATTTT.

This chain links TRBV28 with TRBJ1-2, with 9 nucleotides matching TRBD1. Germline V CDR1 and CDR2: MDHEN, SYDVKM. The CDR3 consists of 14 residues. The V gene end was trimmed by 10 bases and the J gene end by 6 bases; junction bases not matched to a gene: 12. The chain's CDR3 is CATLTGGARDGYTF. CDR3 coding DNA: TGTGCCACTCTAACAGGGGGCGCGAGGGATGGCTACACCTTC.

This clone has only a few counts. The chain joins TRBV18 to TRBJ2-1; D is possibly TRBD2 (6 bases). Germline V CDR1 and CDR2: KGHSH, LQKENI. The V and J ends lost 0 bases and 4 bases respectively, with 22 bases between them. This CDR3 has 19 amino acids. The CDR3 here is CASSPPQRVRVPFYNEQFF. The CDR3 DNA follows: TGTGCCAGCTCACCACCCCAGCGGGTTCGGGTACCCTTTTACAATGAGCAGTTCTTC.

V usage is TRBV5-4 and J usage is TRBJ1-5, with D maybe TRBD1 (6 bases). V was pared by 3 bases and J by 0 bases, with 22 bases between. Germline assignment: CDR1 SGHNT and CDR2 YYREEE (reference sequence). The CDR3 has 19 amino acids. CDR3 protein: CASSYQTRGFGVSNQPQHF. The CDR3 DNA reads TGTGCCAGCAGCTACCAAACCAGGGGTTTCGGGGTTAGCAATCAGCCCCAGCATTTT.

V is TRBV5-1 and J is TRBJ1-2; 7 positions match TRBD1. Germline V gene data show CDR1 as SGHRS and CDR2 as YFSETQ. The CDR3 is 15 residues long. V was pared by 6 bases and J by 7 bases, with 15 bases of the junction left unmatched. The DNA of the CDR3 is TGCGCCAGCACCCCGTACAGGGGATATCCGGGTGGCTACACCTTC. This gives the protein CASTPYRGYPGGYTF.

This rearrangement joins TRBV27 to TRBJ2-1, with 7 bases lining up with TRBD1. This CDR3 has 15 amino acids. Trimming at V came to 5 bases and at J to 1 base, leaving 5 bases not matched to a gene. In germline, CDR1 is MNHEY, CDR2 SMNVEV (reference sequence). The DNA for the CDR3 is TGTGCCAGCAGTCGGGACAGTGGGTCCTACAATGAGCAGTTCTTC. It specifies CASSRDSGSYNEQFF.

The chain carries TRBV28 and TRBJ2-7, with a tentative D call TRBD1 (6 bases). The germline V and J ends were trimmed by 8 bases and 2 bases, with 10 bases remaining between them. The V gene's germline CDR1 is MDHEN and CDR2 SYDVKM. This CDR3 has 12 residues. CDR3 bases: TGTGCCAGCCAGGGGAACACCTACGAGCAGTACTTC. Translation gives CASQGNTYEQYF.

The genes are TRBV9 and TRBJ2-3; no clear D gene. Germline CDR1 reads SGDLS; CDR2 reads YYNGEE. The CDR3 spans 12 residues. V lost 0 bases and J lost 3, with 2 bases in between. The CDR3 here is CASSVVTDTQYF. The CDR3, as DNA: TGTGCCAGCAGCGTAGTAACAGATACGCAGTATTTT. The full variable domain, its missing parts supplied by reference TRBV9 and TRBJ2-3, is DSGVTQTPKHLITATGQRVTLRCSPRSGDLSVYWYQQSLDQGLQFLIQYYNGEERAKGNILERFSAQQFPDLHSELNLSSLELGDSALYFCASSVVTDTQYFGPGTRLTVL.